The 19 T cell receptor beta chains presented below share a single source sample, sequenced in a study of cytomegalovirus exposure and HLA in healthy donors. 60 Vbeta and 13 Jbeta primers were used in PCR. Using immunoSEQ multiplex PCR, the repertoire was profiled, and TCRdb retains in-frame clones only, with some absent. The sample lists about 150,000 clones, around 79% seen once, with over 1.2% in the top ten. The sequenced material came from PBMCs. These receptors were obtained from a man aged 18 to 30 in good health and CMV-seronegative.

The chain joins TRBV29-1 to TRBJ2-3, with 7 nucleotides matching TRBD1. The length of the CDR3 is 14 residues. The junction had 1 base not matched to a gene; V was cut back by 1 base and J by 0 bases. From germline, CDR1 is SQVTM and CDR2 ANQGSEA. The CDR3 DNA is TGCAGCGTTGAAGGACAGGGTAGCACAGATACGCAGTATTTT. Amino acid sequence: CSVEGQGSTDTQYF.

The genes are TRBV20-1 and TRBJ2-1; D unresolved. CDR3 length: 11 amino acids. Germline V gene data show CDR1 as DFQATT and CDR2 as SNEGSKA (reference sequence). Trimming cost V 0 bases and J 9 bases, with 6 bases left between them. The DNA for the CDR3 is TGCAGTGCTAGAGAGAGGAGTGAGCAGTTCTTC. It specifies CSARERSEQFF.

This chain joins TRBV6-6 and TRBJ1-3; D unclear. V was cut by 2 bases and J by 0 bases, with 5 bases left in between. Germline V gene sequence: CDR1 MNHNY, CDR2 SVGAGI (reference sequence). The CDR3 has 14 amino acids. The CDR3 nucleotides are TGTGCCAGCAGTTACCGGGACTCTGGAAACACCATATATTTT. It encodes CASSYRDSGNTIYF.

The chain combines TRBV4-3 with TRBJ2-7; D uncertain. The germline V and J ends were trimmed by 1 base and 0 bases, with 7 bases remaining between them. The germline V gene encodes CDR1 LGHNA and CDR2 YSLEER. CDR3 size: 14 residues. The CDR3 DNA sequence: TGCGCCAGCAGCCAAGGCTCTATCTCCTACGAGCAGTACTTC. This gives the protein CASSQGSISYEQYF.

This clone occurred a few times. The CDR3 DNA is TGTGCCAGCACCCCCTCGGGACTAGCTACGTACGAGCAGTACTTC. As protein: CASTPSGLATYEQYF. This chain joins TRBV7-2 and TRBJ2-7, with 9 bases that match TRBD2. Per the germline V gene, CDR1 is SGHTA and CDR2 is FQGNSA. The CDR3 has 15 residues. With 7 bases clipped from V and 4 bases from J, the junction kept 11 bases outside the gene matches.

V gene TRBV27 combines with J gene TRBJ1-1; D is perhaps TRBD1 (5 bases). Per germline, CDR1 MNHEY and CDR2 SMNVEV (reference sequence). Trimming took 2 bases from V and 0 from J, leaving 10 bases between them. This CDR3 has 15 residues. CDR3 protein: CASSLMGPLNTEAFF. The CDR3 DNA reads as TGTGCCAGCAGTTTAATGGGGCCTTTGAACACTGAAGCTTTCTTT.

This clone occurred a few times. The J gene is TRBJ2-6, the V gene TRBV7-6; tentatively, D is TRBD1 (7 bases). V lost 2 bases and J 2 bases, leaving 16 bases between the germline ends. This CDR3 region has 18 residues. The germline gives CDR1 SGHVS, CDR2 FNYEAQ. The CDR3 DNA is TGTGCCAGCAGCTTACGCCCAGGGGGACTGACTGGGGCCAACGTCCTGACTTTC. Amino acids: CASSLRPGGLTGANVLTF.

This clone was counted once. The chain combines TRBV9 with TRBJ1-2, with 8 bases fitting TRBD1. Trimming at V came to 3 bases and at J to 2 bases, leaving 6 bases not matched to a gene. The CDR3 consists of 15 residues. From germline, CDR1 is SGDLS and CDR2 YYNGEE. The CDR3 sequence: CASSAGGSGNYGYTF. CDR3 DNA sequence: TGTGCCAGCAGCGCAGGGGGCTCCGGAAACTATGGCTACACCTTC.

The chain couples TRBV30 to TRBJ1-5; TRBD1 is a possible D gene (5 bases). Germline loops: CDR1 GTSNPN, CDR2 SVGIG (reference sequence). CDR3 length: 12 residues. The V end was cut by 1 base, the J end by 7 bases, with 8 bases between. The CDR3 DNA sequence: TGTGCCTGGAGTGCGGGGGAGCAGCCCCAGCATTTT. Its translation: CAWSAGEQPQHF.

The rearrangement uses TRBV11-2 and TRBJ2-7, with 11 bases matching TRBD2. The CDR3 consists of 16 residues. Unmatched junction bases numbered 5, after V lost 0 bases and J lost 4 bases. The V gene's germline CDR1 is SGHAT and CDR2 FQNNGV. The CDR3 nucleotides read TGTGCCAGCAGCTTAGATATAACTAGCGGGAGTTACGAGCAGTACTTC. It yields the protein CASSLDITSGSYEQYF.

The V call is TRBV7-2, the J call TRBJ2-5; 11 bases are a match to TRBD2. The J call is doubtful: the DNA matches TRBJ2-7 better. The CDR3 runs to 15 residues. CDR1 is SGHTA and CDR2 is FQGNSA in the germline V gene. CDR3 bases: TGTGCCAGCAGCTTAACTAGCGGGAGTTTCCACGAGCAGTACTTC. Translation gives CASSLTSGSFHEQYF.

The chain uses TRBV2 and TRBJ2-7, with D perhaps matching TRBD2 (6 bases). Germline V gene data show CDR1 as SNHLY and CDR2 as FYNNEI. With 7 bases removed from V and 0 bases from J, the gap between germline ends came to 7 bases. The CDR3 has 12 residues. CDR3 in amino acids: CASMRGSYEQYF. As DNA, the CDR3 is TGTGCCAGCATGCGGGGCTCCTACGAGCAGTACTTC.

The chain's CDR3 is CASRRTGGTEAFF. Written as DNA, the CDR3 is TGTGCCAGCAGGCGGACGGGCGGGACTGAAGCTTTCTTT. V and J are TRBV5-6 and TRBJ1-1; D not certain. The germline gives CDR1 SGHDT, CDR2 YYEEEE. V lost 5 bases and J 5 bases, leaving 13 bases between the germline ends. The CDR3 runs to 13 residues.

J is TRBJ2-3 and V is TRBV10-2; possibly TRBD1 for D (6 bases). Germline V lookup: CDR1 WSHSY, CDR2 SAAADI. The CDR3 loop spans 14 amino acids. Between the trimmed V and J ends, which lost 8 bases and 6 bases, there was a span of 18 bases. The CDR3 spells CASGGHLPRDTQYF. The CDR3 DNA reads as TGCGCCAGCGGGGGACACCTTCCTAGGGATACGCAGTATTTT.

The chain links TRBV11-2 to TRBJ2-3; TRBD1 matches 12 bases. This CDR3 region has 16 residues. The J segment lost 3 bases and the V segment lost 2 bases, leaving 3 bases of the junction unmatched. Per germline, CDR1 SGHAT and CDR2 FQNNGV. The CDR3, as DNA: TGTGCCAGCAGCTTAAGGGGACAGGGGGCGACAGATACGCAGTATTTT. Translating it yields CASSLRGQGATDTQYF.

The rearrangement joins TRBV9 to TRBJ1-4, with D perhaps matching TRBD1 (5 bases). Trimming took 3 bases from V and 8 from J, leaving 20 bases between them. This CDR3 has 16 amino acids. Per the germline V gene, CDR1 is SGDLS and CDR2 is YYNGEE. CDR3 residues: CASSAAGGIGGEKLFF. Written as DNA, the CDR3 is TGTGCCAGCAGCGCAGCGGGGGGAATCGGAGGGGAAAAACTGTTTTTT.

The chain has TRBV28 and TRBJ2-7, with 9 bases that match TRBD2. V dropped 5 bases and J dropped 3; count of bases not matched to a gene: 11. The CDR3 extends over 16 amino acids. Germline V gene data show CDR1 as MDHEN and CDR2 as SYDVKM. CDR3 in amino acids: CASSQSGLADYYEQYF. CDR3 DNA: TGTGCCAGCAGTCAATCGGGACTAGCAGATTACTACGAGCAGTACTTC.

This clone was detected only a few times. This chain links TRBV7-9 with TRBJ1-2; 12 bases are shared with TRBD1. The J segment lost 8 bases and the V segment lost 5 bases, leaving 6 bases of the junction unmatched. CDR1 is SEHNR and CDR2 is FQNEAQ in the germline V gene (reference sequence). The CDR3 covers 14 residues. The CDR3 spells CASSPGQGAEGYTF. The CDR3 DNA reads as TGTGCCAGCAGCCCGGGACAGGGGGCGGAAGGCTACACCTTC. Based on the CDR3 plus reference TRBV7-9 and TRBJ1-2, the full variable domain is DTGVSQNPRHKITKRGQNVTFRCDPISEHNRLYWYRQTLGQGPEFLTYFQNEAQLEKSRLLSDRFSAERPKGSFSTLEIQRTEQGDSAMYLCASSPGQGAEGYTFGSGTRLTVV.

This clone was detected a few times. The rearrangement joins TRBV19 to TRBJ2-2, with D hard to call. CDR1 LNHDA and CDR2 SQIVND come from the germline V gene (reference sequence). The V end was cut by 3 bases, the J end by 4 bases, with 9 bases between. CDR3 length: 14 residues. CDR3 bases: TGTGCCAGTAGTATCAGATATTTCACCGGGGAGCTGTTTTTT. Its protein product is CASSIRYFTGELFF.